This T cell receptor (beta chain) was retrieved from a study of shared clonotypes between healthy human individuals. Notes on the study in general: Rarefaction analysis demonstrated incomplete sorted-subset sequencing notwithstanding large depth. Deeper or shallower sequencing was expected to change how clonotypes are shared among donors. Apart from blood, nothing was sampled; tissue repertoires likely differ. Unshared clonotypes carried lower generation probabilities than those common to all four donors.

The naive CD8 subset, CD45RO-negative cells positively selected for CCR7, excluded terminally differentiated effector memory CD45RA+ cells. Method: immunoSEQ multiplex PCR; TCRdb's copy keeps in-frame clones and lacks some. The sample contains roughly 2.1 million clones, about 93% of which appear only once. V was shortened by 5 bases and J by 6 bases, with 11 bases between the two germline ends. Per the germline V gene, CDR1 is PRHDT and CDR2 is FYEKMQ (reference sequence). This CDR3 is built from 13 residues. Concerning this clone: Its antigen remains unidentified.

This sequence joins TRBV13 and TRBJ1-5; no clear D gene. The TCR originated in a young man in good health. Some clones in this sample may be carry-over from other donors' samples. The sequenced sample was naive CD8+ T cells from PBMCs. The CDR3 region has the DNA TGTGCCAGCAGCCCGGGGTTGGCTCAGCCCCAGCATTTT. Translating gives CASSPGLAQPQHF.